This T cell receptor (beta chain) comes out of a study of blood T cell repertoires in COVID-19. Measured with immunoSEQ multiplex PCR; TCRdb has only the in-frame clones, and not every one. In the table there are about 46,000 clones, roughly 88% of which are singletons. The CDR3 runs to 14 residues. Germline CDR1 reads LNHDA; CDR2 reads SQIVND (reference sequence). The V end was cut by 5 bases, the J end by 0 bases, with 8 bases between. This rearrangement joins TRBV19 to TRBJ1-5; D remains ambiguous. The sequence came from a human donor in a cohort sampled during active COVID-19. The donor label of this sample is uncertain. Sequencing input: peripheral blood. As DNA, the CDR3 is TGTGCCAGTAGTGGAGAGTATAGCAATCAGCCCCAGCATTTT. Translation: CASSGEYSNQPQHF.